This TCR beta chain was obtained from a study of cytomegalovirus exposure and HLA in healthy donors. In the study overall: According to later analysis, the same platform produced the 120 or so validation and some 680 first-cohort repertoires.

A remark on this clone: Its target is unknown.

The data were produced by immunoSEQ multiplex PCR, yet TCRdb's version contains in-frame clones alone and is incomplete. The profile shows about 84,000 clones, about nine tenths of them singletons. The donors formed part of the approximately 110-subject validation cohort, distinct from the roughly 700-subject first cohort. Regarding the study as a whole: Despite most TCR sequences being rare, some public TCRs occurred in many donors. Reports described diagnosis of cytomegalovirus status by the classifier as highly specific and sensitive.

This receptor was identified in a man aged 30-40 years in good health and CMV-seronegative. Material for sequencing was PBMCs.

The CDR3 spells CASSLFQVYGYTF. The CDR3 region has the DNA TGTGCCAGCAGTTTATTTCAGGTTTATGGCTACACCTTC. V is TRBV28 and J is TRBJ1-2; D call uncertain. V lost 1 base to trimming and J lost 5 bases, with 8 bases between them. The CDR3 covers 13 residues. Germline lookup yields CDR1 MDHEN and CDR2 SYDVKM.